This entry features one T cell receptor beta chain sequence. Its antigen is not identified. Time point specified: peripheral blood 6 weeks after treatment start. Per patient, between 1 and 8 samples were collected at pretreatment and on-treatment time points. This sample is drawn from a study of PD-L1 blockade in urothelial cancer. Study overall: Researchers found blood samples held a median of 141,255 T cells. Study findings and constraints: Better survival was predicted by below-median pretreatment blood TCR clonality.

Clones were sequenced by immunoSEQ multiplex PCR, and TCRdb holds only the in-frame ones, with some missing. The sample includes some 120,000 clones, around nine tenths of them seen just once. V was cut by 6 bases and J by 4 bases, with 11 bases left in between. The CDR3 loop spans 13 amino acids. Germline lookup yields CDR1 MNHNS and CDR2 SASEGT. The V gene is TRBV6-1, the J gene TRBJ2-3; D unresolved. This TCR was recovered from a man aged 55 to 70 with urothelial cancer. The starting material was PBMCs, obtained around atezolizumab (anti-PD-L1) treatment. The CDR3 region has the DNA TGTGCCAGCAGAACTTTATTCGCAGATACGCAGTATTTT. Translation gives CASRTLFADTQYF.